The 21 T cell receptor beta chains below were found in one sample sequenced in a study of tumor-infiltrating lymphocytes in primary liver carcinoma. Scientists recovered RNA and DNA together from roughly 21-30 mg of unsorted bulk tissue. Total RNA amounting to 500 ng was the source from which TCR beta cDNA was made with a constant-region primer. ARM-PCR, slightly modified, supplied the TCR beta libraries through three nested multiplex PCR rounds. Each of the first two PCR rounds ran approximately 9 cycles with TRBV1-TRBV30 forward and C-beta reverse primers. MiXCR, applied by TCRdb to the multiplex PCR reads, yields one record per CDR3 protein. The data show 90,000 to 150,000 distinct CDR3 sequences, roughly 69% seen once. The sequenced sample was liver tumor tissue from sampling region 1. Subset specified: tumor region T1, superior pole. Source of these receptors: a woman aged 60-75 years with primary liver carcinoma and hepatitis B virus infection.

To note about this clonotype: A clone one base away is much larger, so this may be a read error. The V call is TRBV29-1, the J call TRBJ1-5; 10 positions match TRBD1. V lost 1 base and J lost 7; bases outside the gene matches: 4. The CDR3 has 14 amino acids. CDR1 and CDR2 (germline): SQVTM, ANQGSEA. The CDR3 DNA follows: TGCAGCGTTGAAGTTGGGACAGGGGAACAGCCCCAGCATTTT. The encoded protein is CSVEVGTGEQPQHF.

Concerning this clonotype: Lacking the conserved final phenylalanine or tryptophan, this CDR3 likely reflects a read error. This chain uses TRBV11-2 with TRBJ1-2; no clear D. With 5 bases removed from V and 7 bases from J, the gap between germline ends came to 14 bases. Germline CDR1 SGHAT, CDR2 FQNNGV. This CDR3 region has 13 residues. Here the CDR3 reads CASSQDRCLGYTS. The CDR3 DNA reads TGTGCCAGCAGCCAGGATAGGTGCCTTGGCTACACCTCC.

For this clonotype: This could be a read error, since a much larger clone is one nucleotide away. The chain joins TRBV5-4 to TRBJ2-7; no clear D. V lost 6 bases, J lost 1 base, and 14 bases lay in between. There are 14 residues in the CDR3. The germline V gene encodes CDR1 SGHNT and CDR2 YYREEE (reference sequence). In DNA, the CDR3 is TGTGCCAGCAACCCCGGACGAGGATCCTACGAGCAGTACTTC. Translating gives CASNPGRGSYEQYF.

The genes are TRBV4-1 and TRBJ2-1, with 7 bases aligning to TRBD2. Per the germline V gene, CDR1 is MGHRA and CDR2 is YSYEKL. The CDR3 covers 16 residues. J was trimmed by 6 bases and V by 3 bases; bases with no gene match: 11. CDR3 coding DNA: TGCGCCAGCAGCCAGGATGTAGGGCGGGAGTCCAATGAGCAGTTCTTC. Its translation: CASSQDVGRESNEQFF.

This clonotype was seen at least ten times. V and J are TRBV7-9 and TRBJ2-3; D unclear. The V end lost 5 bases, the J end lost 0 bases, and 6 bases lay between the germline ends. From germline, CDR1 is SEHNR and CDR2 FQNEAQ (reference sequence). The CDR3 is 13 residues long. CDR3 sequence: CASSPGSTDTQYF. The CDR3 DNA reads as TGTGCCAGCAGCCCGGGCAGCACAGATACGCAGTATTTT.

Remarks on this clonotype: The junction and the germline gene differ at one end; a read error may be behind it. The CDR3: CVSSTGPYGYTF. CDR3 sequence (DNA): TGTGTCAGCAGTACAGGGCCCTATGGCTACACCTTC. The J gene is TRBJ1-2, the V gene TRBV6-5, with D possibly matching TRBD1 (6 bases). The CDR3 spans 12 residues. The germline gives CDR1 MNHEY, CDR2 SVGAGI.

As regards this clonotype: With a much larger clone just one base away, this may be a read error. The rearrangement links TRBV12-3 or TRBV12-4 to TRBJ2-3; D assignment may be TRBD1 or TRBD2 (5 bases each). Trimming removed 3 bases from V and 3 bases from J, with 13 bases in between. The CDR3 has 15 residues. Here the CDR3 reads CASSLGRGMTDTQYF. The CDR3 region has the DNA TGTGCCAGCAGTTTGGGACGAGGGATGACAGATACGCAGTATTTT.

Comment on this clonotype: A read error may produce the germline difference seen at one junction end. The chain uses TRBV2 and TRBJ1-1; D remains ambiguous. Germline lookup yields CDR1 SNHLY and CDR2 FYNNEI. CDR3 length: 14 residues. The CDR3 loop reads CASSEVSKNTDAFF. DNA of the CDR3: TGTGCCAGCAGTGAAGTCTCCAAGAACACTGATGCTTTCTTT.

This clonotype was seen at least ten times. The chain recombines TRBV6-1 with TRBJ2-1; 9 positions match TRBD2. The V and J ends lost 6 bases and 0 bases, in that order; junction bases with no gene match: 6. Germline V gene sequence: CDR1 MNHNS, CDR2 SASEGT. The CDR3 is 16 amino acids. The CDR3 region is CASRGQTSGSYNEQFF. The CDR3 nucleotides are TGTGCCAGCAGGGGACAGACTAGCGGCTCCTACAATGAGCAGTTCTTC.

This clonotype was detected only once. Relative to the germline gene, one junction end is altered; a read error may explain this. This rearrangement joins TRBV6-5 to TRBJ1-1; D gene unclear. CDR1 and CDR2 (germline): MNHEY, SVGAGI. The CDR3 has 14 residues. The CDR3 loop reads CSSSYSRGDTEAFF. For the CDR3, the DNA is TGTTCCAGCAGTTACTCGCGGGGAGACACTGAAGCTTTCTTT.

Turning to this clonotype: The germline gene is not matched at one end of the junction; a read error may be the cause. CDR3 DNA sequence: TGTGCCAGTAGCTCCGTCGGGACACGGGAATCACCCCTCCACTTT. It encodes CASSSVGTRESPLHF. This sequence joins TRBV11-2 and TRBJ1-6, with D perhaps matching TRBD1 (6 bases). CDR1 is SGHAT, CDR2 FQNNGV, per germline. The CDR3 spans 15 residues.

The chain recombines TRBV11-3 with TRBJ2-2; 7 bases fit TRBD1. CDR3 length: 15 residues. Trimming took 5 bases from V and 9 from J; bases not matched to a gene: 12. The germline gives CDR1 SGHNT, CDR2 YENEEA. The CDR3 here is CASSPQDRWPWELFF. DNA of the CDR3: TGTGCCAGCAGCCCCCAGGACAGGTGGCCCTGGGAGCTGTTTTTT.

In its sample, this clonotype was seen a few times. The chain combines TRBV20-1 with TRBJ2-1; TRBD2 agrees at 10 bases. Germline V CDR1 and CDR2: DFQATT, SNEGSKA (reference sequence). The CDR3 covers 15 residues. The trim removed 0 bases at V and 7 bases at J, leaving 6 bases unmatched. As DNA, the CDR3 is TGCAGTGCTAGAGAACCTCTAGCGGGGGCTAATGAGCAGTTCTTC. It codes for CSAREPLAGANEQFF.

The chain links TRBV12-5 to TRBJ2-3, with 7 bases that match TRBD2. Germline lookup yields CDR1 LGHNT and CDR2 FRNRAP. J lost 4 bases, V lost 6 bases, and 13 bases had no gene match. The CDR3 loop spans 16 amino acids. This CDR3 reads CASGPGLTGGADTQYF. The CDR3 DNA sequence: TGTGCTAGTGGCCCCGGACTAACGGGAGGCGCAGATACGCAGTATTTT.

As regards this clonotype: One end of the junction varies from germline; a read error may be responsible. This chain links TRBV4-2 with TRBJ2-3; D possibly matches TRBD1 or TRBD2 (5 bases each). The CDR3 length is 17 residues. CDR1 and CDR2 from the germline V gene are LGHNA and YNFKEQ. CDR3 sequence: CASIQDGAPERADTQYF. CDR3 coding DNA: TGTGCCAGCATCCAAGACGGGGCCCCGGAGAGGGCAGATACGCAGTATTTT.

Remarks on this clonotype: A read error may explain this, as a much larger clone is one base away. The chain uses TRBV6-2 or TRBV6-3 and TRBJ2-2; the D call may be TRBD1 or TRBD2 (5 bases each). There are 14 residues in the CDR3. Germline V lookup: CDR1 MNHEY, CDR2 SVGEGT. This chain's CDR3 is CASSYRPNTGDLFF. CDR3 bases: TGTGCCAGCAGTTACAGACCGAACACCGGGGACCTGTTTTTT.

Note on this clonotype: Likely a read error: the CDR3 ends without its conserved phenylalanine or tryptophan. This sequence joins TRBV11-2 and TRBJ2-7, with D perhaps matching TRBD2 (7 bases). The CDR3 has 16 residues. The V gene's germline CDR1 is SGHAT and CDR2 FQNNGV. In nucleotides, the CDR3 is TGTACCAGCAGCTTAGCGTCGGGGGCGGGAGACTACGAGCAGTACTCC. This translates into CTSSLASGAGDYEQYS.

Remarks on this clonotype: Given a much more abundant clone one base away, this may be a read error. The chain is built from TRBV29-1 and TRBJ1-2; possibly TRBD1 for D (5 bases). Per germline, CDR1 SQVTM and CDR2 ANQGSEA. Trimming removed 3 bases from V and 3 bases from J, with 8 bases in between. CDR3 length equals 12 residues. CDR3 amino acids: CSVEGDDYGYTF. The CDR3 DNA reads TGCAGCGTTGAGGGGGACGACTATGGCTACACCTTC.

This clonotype came up many times. The chain recombines TRBV30 with TRBJ2-2, with 10 bases aligning to TRBD1. The germline CDR1 and CDR2 sequences are GTSNPN and SVGIG (reference sequence). The CDR3 covers 14 residues. The J segment lost 6 bases and the V segment lost 7 bases, leaving 8 bases of the junction unmatched. The CDR3 protein is CAFTVGQGSGELFF. CDR3 in DNA: TGTGCCTTCACCGTGGGACAGGGGTCCGGGGAGCTGTTTTTT.

This clonotype was seen repeatedly, ten times or more. The rearrangement joins TRBV6-1 to TRBJ1-5; tentatively, D is TRBD1 (6 bases). The CDR3 is 14 residues long. Germline V CDR1 and CDR2: MNHNS, SASEGT. V was shortened by 6 bases and J by 4 bases, with 13 bases between the two germline ends. The CDR3 nucleotides are TGTGCCAGCAGACAGGGCCTAGAGAATCAGCCCCAGCATTTT. Its translation is CASRQGLENQPQHF.

This clonotype was observed at least ten times. The chain recombines TRBV6-5 with TRBJ2-5; 9 nucleotides match TRBD1. V lost 0 bases to trimming and J lost 2 bases; unmatched junction nucleotides: 4. Germline CDR1 is MNHEY and CDR2 is SVGAGI. This CDR3 has 16 amino acids. CDR3 bases: TGTGCCAGCAGTTACTCGAGACAGGGGGGACAAGAGACCCAGTACTTC. Its protein product is CASSYSRQGGQETQYF.